This T cell receptor beta chain was identified during a study of blood T cell repertoires in COVID-19. The wider study: Samples taken during acute and convalescent COVID-19 were collected in the United States, Italy and Spain. From T cells, B-cell-depleted T cells, or PBMCs came the material, which was cDNA or gDNA.

The data were produced by immunoSEQ multiplex PCR, yet TCRdb's version contains in-frame clones alone and is incomplete. The data show hundreds of thousands of clones, 90% seen once. CDR1 and CDR2 from the germline V gene are SGDLS and YYNGEE. This CDR3 is 12 amino acids long. V shed 3 bases, J shed 9 bases, and the junction held 4 bases outside the gene matches. The chain carries TRBV9 and TRBJ1-2; TRBD1 matches 8 bases. This receptor was obtained from a young woman with acute COVID-19. Sequenced sample: PBMCs or T cells enriched from blood (not recorded which). CDR3 nucleotides: TGTGCCAGCAGCGAGACAGGGGTTAGCTACACCTTC. It translates to CASSETGVSYTF.